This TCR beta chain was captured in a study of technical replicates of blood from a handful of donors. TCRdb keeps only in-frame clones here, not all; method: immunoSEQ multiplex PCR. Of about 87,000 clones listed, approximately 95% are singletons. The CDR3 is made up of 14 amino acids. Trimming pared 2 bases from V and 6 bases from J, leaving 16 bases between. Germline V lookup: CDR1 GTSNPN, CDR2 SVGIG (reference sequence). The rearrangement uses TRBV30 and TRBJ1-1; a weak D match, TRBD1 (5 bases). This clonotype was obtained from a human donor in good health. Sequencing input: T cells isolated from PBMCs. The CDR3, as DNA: TGTGCCTGGAGTAGGGGACGGGAGGTCGCTGAAGCTTTCTTT. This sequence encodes CAWSRGREVAEAFF.